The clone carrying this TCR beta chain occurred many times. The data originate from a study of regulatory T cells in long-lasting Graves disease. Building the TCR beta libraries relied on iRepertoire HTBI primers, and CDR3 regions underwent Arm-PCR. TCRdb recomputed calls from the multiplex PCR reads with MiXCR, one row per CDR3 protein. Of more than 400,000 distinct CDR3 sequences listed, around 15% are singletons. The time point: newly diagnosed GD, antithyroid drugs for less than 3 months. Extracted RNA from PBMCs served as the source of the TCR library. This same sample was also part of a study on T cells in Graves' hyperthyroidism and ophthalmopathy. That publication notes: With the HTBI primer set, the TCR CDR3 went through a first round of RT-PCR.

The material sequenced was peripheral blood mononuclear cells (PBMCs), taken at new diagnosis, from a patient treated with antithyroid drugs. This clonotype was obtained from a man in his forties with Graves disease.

CDR3 region: CASSLSPSGLYEQYF. In nucleotides, the CDR3 is TGTGCCAGCAGCTTGTCGCCTAGCGGGCTTTACGAGCAGTACTTC. The chain carries TRBV5-6 and TRBJ2-7; 8 bases agree with TRBD2. Germline lookup yields CDR1 SGHDT and CDR2 YYEEEE. Trimming at V came to 1 base and at J to 4 bases, leaving 7 bases not matched to a gene. This CDR3 has 15 residues.